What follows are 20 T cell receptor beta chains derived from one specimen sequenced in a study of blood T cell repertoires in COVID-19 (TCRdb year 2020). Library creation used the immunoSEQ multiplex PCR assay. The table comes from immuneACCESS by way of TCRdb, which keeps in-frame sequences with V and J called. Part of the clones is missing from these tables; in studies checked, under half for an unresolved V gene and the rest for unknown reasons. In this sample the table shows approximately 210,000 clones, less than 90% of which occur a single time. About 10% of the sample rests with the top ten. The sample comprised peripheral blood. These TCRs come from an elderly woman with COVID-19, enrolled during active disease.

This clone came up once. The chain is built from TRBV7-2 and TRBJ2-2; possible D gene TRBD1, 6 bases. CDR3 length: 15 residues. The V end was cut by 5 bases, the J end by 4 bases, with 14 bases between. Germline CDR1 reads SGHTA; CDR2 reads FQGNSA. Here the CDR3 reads CASSNIRGSTGELFF. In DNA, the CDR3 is TGTGCCAGCAGCAATATCAGGGGTTCCACCGGGGAGCTGTTTTTT.

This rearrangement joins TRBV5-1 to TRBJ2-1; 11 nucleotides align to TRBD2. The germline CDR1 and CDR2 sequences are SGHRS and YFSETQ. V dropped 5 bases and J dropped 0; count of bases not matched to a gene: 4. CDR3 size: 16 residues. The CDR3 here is CASSPSGGNSYNEQFF. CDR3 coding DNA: TGCGCCAGCAGTCCTAGCGGGGGGAACTCCTACAATGAGCAGTTCTTC.

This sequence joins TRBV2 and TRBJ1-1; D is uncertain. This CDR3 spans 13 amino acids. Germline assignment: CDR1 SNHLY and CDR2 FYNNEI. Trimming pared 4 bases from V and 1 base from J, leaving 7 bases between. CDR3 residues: CASSGAGNTEAFF. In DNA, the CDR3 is TGTGCCAGCAGTGGGGCAGGGAACACTGAAGCTTTCTTT. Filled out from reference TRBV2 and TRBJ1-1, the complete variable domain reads EPEVTQTPSHQVTQMGQEVILRCVPISNHLYFYWYRQILGQKVEFLVSFYNNEISEKSEIFDDQFSVERPDGSNFTLKIRSTKLEDSAMYFCASSGAGNTEAFFGQGTRLTVV.

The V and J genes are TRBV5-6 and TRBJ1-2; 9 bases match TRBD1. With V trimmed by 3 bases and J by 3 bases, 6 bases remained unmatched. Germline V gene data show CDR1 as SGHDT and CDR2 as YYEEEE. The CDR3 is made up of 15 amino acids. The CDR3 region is CASSYRDRDYYGYTF. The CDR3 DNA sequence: TGTGCCAGCAGCTACCGGGACAGGGATTACTATGGCTACACCTTC. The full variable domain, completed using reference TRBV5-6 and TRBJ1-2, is DAGVTQSPTHLIKTRGQQVTLRCSPKSGHDTVSWYQQALGQGPQFIFQYYEEEERQRGNFPDRFSGHQFPNYSSELNVNALLLGDSALYLCASSYRDRDYYGYTFGSGTRLTVV.

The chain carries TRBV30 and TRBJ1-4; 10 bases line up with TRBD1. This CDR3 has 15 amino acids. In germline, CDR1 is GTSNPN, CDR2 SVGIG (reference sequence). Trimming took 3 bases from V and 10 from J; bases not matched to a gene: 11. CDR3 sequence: CAWRQKGTGEGKLFF. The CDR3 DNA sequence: TGTGCCTGGAGACAAAAGGGGACAGGGGAAGGAAAACTGTTTTTT.

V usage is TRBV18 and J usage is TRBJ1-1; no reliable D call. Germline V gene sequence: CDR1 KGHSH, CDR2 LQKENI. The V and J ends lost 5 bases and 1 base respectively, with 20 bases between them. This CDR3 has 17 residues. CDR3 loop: CASSYRAISFGNTEAFF. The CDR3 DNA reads TGTGCCAGCTCATACAGAGCTATCTCCTTCGGGAACACTGAAGCTTTCTTT.

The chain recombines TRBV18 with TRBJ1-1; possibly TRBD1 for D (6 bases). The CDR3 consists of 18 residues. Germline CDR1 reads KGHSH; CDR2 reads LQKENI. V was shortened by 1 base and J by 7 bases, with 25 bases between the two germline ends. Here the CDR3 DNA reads TGTGCCAGCTCACCACAACAGGGATTGGAGCTCAGCGGCCTTGAAGCTTTCTTT. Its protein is CASSPQQGLELSGLEAFF.

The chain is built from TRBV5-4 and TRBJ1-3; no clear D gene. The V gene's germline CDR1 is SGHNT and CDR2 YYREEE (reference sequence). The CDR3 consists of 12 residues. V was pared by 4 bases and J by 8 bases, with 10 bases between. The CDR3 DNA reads TGTGCCAGCAGCCGGGTGGATGACACCATATATTTT. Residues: CASSRVDDTIYF.

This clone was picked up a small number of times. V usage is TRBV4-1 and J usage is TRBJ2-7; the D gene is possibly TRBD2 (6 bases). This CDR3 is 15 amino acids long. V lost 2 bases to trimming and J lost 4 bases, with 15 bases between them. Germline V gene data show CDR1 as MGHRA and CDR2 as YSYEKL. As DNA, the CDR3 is TGCGCCAGCAGCCAACCTGTGGCGGGGTCGTACGAGCAGTACTTC. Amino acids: CASSQPVAGSYEQYF.

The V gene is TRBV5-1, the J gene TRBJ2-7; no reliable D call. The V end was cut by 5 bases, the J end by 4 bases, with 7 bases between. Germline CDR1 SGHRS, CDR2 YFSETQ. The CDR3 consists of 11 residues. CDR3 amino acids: CASRSEYEQYF. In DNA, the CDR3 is TGCGCCAGCAGGTCTGAGTACGAGCAGTACTTC.

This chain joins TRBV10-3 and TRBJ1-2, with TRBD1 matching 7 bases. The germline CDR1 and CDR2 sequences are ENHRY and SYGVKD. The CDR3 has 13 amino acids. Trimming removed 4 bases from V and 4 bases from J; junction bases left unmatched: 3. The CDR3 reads CAISGRDSYGYTF. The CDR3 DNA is TGTGCCATCAGTGGCCGGGACAGCTATGGCTACACCTTC.

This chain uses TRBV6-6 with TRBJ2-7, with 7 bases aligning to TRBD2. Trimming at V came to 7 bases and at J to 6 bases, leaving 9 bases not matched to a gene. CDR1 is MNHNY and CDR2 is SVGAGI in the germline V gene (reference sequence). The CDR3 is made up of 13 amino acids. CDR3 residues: CASIDGGGSEQYV. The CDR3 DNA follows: TGTGCCAGCATCGATGGGGGGGGGAGCGAGCAGTACGTC.

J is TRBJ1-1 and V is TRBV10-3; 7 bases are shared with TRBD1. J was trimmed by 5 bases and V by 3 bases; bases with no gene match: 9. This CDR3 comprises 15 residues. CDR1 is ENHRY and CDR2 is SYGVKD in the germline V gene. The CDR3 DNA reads TGTGCCATCAGTGAATTAAACAGGGGTGATACTGAAGCTTTCTTT. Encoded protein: CAISELNRGDTEAFF.

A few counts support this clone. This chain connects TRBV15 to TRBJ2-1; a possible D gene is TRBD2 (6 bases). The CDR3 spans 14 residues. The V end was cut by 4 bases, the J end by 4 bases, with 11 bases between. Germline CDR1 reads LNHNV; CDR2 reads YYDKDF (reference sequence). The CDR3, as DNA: TGTGCCACCAGCACGGGGGTACGATACAATGAGCAGTTCTTC. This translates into CATSTGVRYNEQFF.

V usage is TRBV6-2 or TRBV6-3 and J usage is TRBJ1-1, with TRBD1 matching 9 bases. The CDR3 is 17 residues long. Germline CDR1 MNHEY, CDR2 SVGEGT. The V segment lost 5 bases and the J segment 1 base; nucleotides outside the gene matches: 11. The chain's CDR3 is CASSTTGGAWGNTEAFF. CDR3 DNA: TGTGCCAGCAGTACAACAGGGGGCGCGTGGGGGAACACTGAAGCTTTCTTT.

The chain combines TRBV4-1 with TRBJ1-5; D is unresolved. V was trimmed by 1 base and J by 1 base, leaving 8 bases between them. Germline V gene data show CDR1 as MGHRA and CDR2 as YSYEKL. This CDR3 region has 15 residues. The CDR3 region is CASSQVPGSNQPQHF. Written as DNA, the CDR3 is TGCGCCAGCAGCCAAGTTCCCGGGAGCAATCAGCCCCAGCATTTT.

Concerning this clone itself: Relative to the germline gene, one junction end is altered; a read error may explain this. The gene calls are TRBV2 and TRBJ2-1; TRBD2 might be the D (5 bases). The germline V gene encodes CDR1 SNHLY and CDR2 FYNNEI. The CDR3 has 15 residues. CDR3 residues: CASCEDSLVMNEQFF. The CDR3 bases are TGTGCCAGCTGTGAGGACTCCCTAGTAATGAATGAGCAGTTCTTC.

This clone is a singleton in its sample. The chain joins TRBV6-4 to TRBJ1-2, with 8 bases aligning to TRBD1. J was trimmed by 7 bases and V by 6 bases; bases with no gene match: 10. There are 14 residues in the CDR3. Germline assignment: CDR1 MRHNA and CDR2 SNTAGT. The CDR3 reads CASRAGTGSRGYTF. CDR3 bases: TGTGCCAGCAGGGCCGGGACAGGTTCTCGTGGCTACACCTTC.

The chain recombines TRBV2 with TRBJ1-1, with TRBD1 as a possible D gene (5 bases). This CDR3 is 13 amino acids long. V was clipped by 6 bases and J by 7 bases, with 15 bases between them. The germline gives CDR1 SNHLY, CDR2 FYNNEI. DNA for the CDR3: TGTGCCAGCAGCCCCGCCGGGGGGTTTGAAGCTTTCTTT. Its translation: CASSPAGGFEAFF.

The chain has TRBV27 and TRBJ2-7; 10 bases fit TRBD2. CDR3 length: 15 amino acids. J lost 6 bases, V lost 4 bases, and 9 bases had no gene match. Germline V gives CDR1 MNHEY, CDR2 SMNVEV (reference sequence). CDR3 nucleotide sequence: TGTGCCAGCAGTTCCCTTGGAAGCGGGGGGGCCGAGCAGTACTTC. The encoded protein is CASSSLGSGGAEQYF.